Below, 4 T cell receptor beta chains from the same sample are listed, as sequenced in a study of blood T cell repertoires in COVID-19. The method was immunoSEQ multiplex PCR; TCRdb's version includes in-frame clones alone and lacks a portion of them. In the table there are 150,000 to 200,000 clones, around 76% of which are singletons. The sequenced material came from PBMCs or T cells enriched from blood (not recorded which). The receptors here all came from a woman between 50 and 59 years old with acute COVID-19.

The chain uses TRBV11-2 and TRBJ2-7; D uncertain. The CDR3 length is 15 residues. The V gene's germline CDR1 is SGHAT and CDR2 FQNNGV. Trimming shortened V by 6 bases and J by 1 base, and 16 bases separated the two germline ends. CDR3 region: CASSVTISGSYEQYV. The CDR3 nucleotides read TGTGCCAGCAGTGTTACAATCTCGGGTTCCTACGAGCAGTACGTC.

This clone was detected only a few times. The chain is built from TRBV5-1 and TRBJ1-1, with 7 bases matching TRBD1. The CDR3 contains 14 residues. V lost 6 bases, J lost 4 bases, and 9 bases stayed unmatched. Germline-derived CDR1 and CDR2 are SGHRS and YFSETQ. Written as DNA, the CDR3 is TGCGCCAGCACGAAGTCAACAGGGGTCACTGAAGCTTTCTTT. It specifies CASTKSTGVTEAFF.

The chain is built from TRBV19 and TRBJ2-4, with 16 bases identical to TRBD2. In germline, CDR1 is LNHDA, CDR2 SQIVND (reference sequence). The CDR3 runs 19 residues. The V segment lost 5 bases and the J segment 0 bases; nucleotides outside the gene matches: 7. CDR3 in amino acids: CASSSGLAGGSLAKNIQYF. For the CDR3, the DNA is TGTGCCAGTAGTTCGGGACTAGCGGGGGGGTCCCTAGCCAAAAACATTCAGTACTTC.

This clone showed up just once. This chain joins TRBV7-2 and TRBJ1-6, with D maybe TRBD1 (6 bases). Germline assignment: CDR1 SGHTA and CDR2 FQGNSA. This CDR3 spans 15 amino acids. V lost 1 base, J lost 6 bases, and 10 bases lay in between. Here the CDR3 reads CASSLVGAVNSPLHF. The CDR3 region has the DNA TGTGCCAGCAGCTTAGTGGGGGCGGTTAATTCACCCCTCCACTTT.